This section outlines one T cell receptor beta chain sequence together with its context. The data are from a study of PD-1 blockade in mismatch repair-deficient tumors. This table comes from immunoSEQ multiplex PCR, and its TCRdb copy is limited to in-frame clones, with some not included. This sample has some 130,000 clones; 88% occur once, and the top ten carry about an eighth. Germline V gene data show CDR1 as SQVTM and CDR2 as ANQGSEA. The CDR3 extends over 13 amino acids. Trimming removed 0 bases from V and 4 bases from J, with 10 bases in between. Every patient had mismatch repair deficiency by PCR or immunohistochemistry.

The clonotype comes from an adult with mismatch repair-deficient cancer. Material: peripheral blood, obtained just over 70 weeks after starting pembrolizumab. This sequence joins TRBV29-1 and TRBJ2-7, with D perhaps matching TRBD1 or TRBD2 (5 bases each). The CDR3 DNA sequence: TGCAGCGTTGAAGAACGAGGGGAGTACGAGCAGTACTTC. This gives the protein CSVEERGEYEQYF.